Reported below is one TCR beta chain. Authors' analysis steps: Amplification of reference gene primers provided the estimated nucleated cell counts. Assay used: immunoSEQ multiplex PCR; TCRdb lists only in-frame clones, some missing. From that table come the V and J calls and clone size; the DNA was used to work out D and trimming. This table has approximately 120,000 clones, around 90% appearing once. This record comes from a study of blood T cell repertoires in COVID-19. This CDR3 has 16 amino acids. CDR1 LNHDA and CDR2 SQIVND come from the germline V gene (reference sequence). With 3 bases removed from V and 12 bases from J, the gap between germline ends came to 23 bases.

V gene TRBV19 combines with J gene TRBJ1-4, with D unclear. This clonotype originated in a human donor in a cohort sampled during active COVID-19. Input material: peripheral blood. The CDR3 nucleotides are TGTGCCAGTAGTATGATGGGTGTGGGCATCGGAAGCCAACTGTTTTTT. Amino acids: CASSMMGVGIGSQLFF.